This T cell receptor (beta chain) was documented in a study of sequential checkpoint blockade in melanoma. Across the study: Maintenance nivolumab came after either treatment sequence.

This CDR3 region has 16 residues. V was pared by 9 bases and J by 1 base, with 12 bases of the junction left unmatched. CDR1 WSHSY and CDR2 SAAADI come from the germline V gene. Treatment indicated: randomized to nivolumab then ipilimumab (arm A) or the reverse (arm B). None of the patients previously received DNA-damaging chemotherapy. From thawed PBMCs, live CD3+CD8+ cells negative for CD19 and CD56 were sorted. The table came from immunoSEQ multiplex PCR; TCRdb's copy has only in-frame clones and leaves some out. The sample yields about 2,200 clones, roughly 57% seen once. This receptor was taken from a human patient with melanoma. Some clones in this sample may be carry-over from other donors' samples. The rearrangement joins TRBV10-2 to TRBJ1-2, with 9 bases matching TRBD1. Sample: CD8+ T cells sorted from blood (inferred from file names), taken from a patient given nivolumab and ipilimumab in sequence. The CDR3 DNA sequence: TGCGCCAGTTCCCTTTCCGGGACAGGGTTTAACTATGGCTACACCTTC. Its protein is CASSLSGTGFNYGYTF.